The 20 T cell receptor beta chains in this list originate from one sample, sequenced in a study of blood T cell repertoires in COVID-19. The method was immunoSEQ multiplex PCR; TCRdb's version includes in-frame clones alone and lacks a portion of them. Among 170,000 or so clones listed, more than 75% were seen once. Material: peripheral blood. These receptors were collected from a man between 60 and 75 years old with COVID-19, enrolled during active disease.

In its sample, this clone was seen many times. The V call is TRBV6-2 or TRBV6-3, the J call TRBJ2-5; 11 nucleotides line up with TRBD1. Per germline, CDR1 MNHEY and CDR2 SVGEGT. CDR3 length: 17 residues. J was trimmed by 2 bases and V by 2 bases; bases with no gene match: 7. The CDR3 region is CASSYDRDRGRQETQYF. The CDR3 region has the DNA TGTGCCAGCAGTTACGATAGGGACAGGGGGAGACAAGAGACCCAGTACTTC.

This clone has a handful of counts. V usage is TRBV7-6 and J usage is TRBJ2-2; 7 bases are a match to TRBD2. The CDR3 has 16 residues. CDR1 is SGHVS and CDR2 is FNYEAQ in the germline V gene. The V segment lost 2 bases and the J segment 2 bases; nucleotides outside the gene matches: 5. CDR3 nucleotide sequence: TGTGCCAGCAGCTTAATGGTAGCGGGTAACACCGGGGAGCTGTTTTTT. Translating it yields CASSLMVAGNTGELFF.

This chain connects TRBV6-5 to TRBJ1-2; 9 bases map to TRBD1. This CDR3 has 14 amino acids. The junction had 6 bases not matched to a gene; V was cut back by 6 bases and J by 4 bases. CDR1 is MNHEY and CDR2 is SVGAGI in the germline V gene. CDR3 in amino acids: CASSKDRGGYGYTF. In DNA form, the CDR3 reads TGTGCCAGCAGCAAGGACAGGGGAGGCTATGGCTACACCTTC.

The V call is TRBV18, the J call TRBJ1-4; 7 bases line up with TRBD1. CDR1 and CDR2 (germline): KGHSH, LQKENI. This CDR3 contains 13 residues. V shed 6 bases, J shed 6 bases, and the junction held 4 bases outside the gene matches. The CDR3 spells CASSGTVYEKLFF. The CDR3 bases are TGTGCCAGCTCCGGGACAGTATATGAAAAACTGTTTTTT.

The sample holds a few counts of this clone. The V gene is TRBV10-3, the J gene TRBJ1-4, with D unclear. Germline V gene lookup returns CDR1 ENHRY and CDR2 SYGVKD. The CDR3 consists of 14 residues. V was trimmed by 10 bases and J by 0 bases, leaving 12 bases between them. CDR3 residues: CATAFGATNEKLFF. The DNA for the CDR3 is TGTGCCACCGCGTTTGGAGCAACTAATGAAAAACTGTTTTTT.

Only one count was recorded for this clone. The rearrangement uses TRBV9 and TRBJ2-2, with TRBD1 matching over 8 bases. V shed 4 bases, J shed 2 bases, and the junction held 10 bases outside the gene matches. The germline CDR1 and CDR2 sequences are SGDLS and YYNGEE. This CDR3 has 17 amino acids. The CDR3, as DNA: TGTGCCAGCAGCTCGACGCCCGGGACAGGAAACACCGGGGAGCTGTTTTTT. Residues: CASSSTPGTGNTGELFF.

The rearrangement links TRBV11-2 to TRBJ2-7; D is undetermined. The germline gives CDR1 SGHAT, CDR2 FQNNGV. Trimming took off 1 base at V and 0 bases at J, with 10 bases between the two ends. The CDR3 length is 15 residues. The CDR3 DNA follows: TGTGCCAGCAGCTTAGCTTCGGGTTTCTCCTACGAGCAGTACTTC. Translated, it gives CASSLASGFSYEQYF.

The chain employs TRBV2 and TRBJ1-1, with a weak D call TRBD1 (6 bases). Germline V gives CDR1 SNHLY, CDR2 FYNNEI. Between the trimmed V and J ends, which lost 8 bases and 1 base, there was a span of 14 bases. CDR3 length: 14 residues. CDR3 coding DNA: TGTGCCAGCCGGAATATGGGACAGAACACTGAAGCTTTCTTT. Residues: CASRNMGQNTEAFF.

This clone was seen more than once but under ten times. This rearrangement joins TRBV6-5 to TRBJ2-2, with D tentatively TRBD2 (6 bases). Trimming cost V 2 bases and J 5 bases, with 15 bases left between them. CDR3 length equals 16 residues. Germline V lookup: CDR1 MNHEY, CDR2 SVGAGI. CDR3 in amino acids: CASSYGTVRVTGELFF. CDR3 in DNA: TGTGCCAGCAGTTACGGGACTGTTCGAGTGACCGGGGAGCTGTTTTTT.

The gene calls are TRBV28 and TRBJ1-3; 7 bases agree with TRBD1. CDR1 and CDR2 from the germline V gene are MDHEN and SYDVKM. J lost 0 bases, V lost 5 bases, and 4 bases had no gene match. The CDR3 length is 15 residues. CDR3 amino acids: CASSPGDSSGNTIYF. The CDR3 nucleotides read TGTGCCAGCAGTCCCGGGGACAGCTCTGGAAACACCATATATTTT.

The J gene is TRBJ2-7, the V gene TRBV5-1, with a possible D match to TRBD1 (8 bases). Trimming left V 1 base short and J 4 bases short, with 18 bases between. Germline V gene data show CDR1 as SGHRS and CDR2 as YFSETQ. The CDR3 spans 16 residues. DNA for the CDR3: TGCGCCAGCAGCTTGAACTACAGGGGGGGCCCTTACGAGCAGTACTTC. Translation: CASSLNYRGGPYEQYF.

With regard to this clone: The same CDR3 is also encoded by other DNA sequences in this sample. This chain links TRBV27 with TRBJ1-5; 7 bases match TRBD1. The length of the CDR3 is 14 residues. Trimming at V came to 3 bases and at J to 2 bases, leaving 1 base not matched to a gene. Germline CDR1 and CDR2: MNHEY and SMNVEV (reference sequence). CDR3 sequence: CASSFGQGNQPQHF. The CDR3 region has the DNA TGTGCCAGCAGTTTCGGACAGGGCAATCAGCCCCAGCATTTT.

This clone was counted only a few times. This CDR3 is CASSGLRAVTGELFF. CDR3 sequence (DNA): TGTGCCAGCAGCGGGTTGCGGGCCGTCACCGGGGAGCTGTTTTTT. The gene calls are TRBV11-2 and TRBJ2-2; D perhaps matches TRBD2 (5 bases). Germline V gene sequence: CDR1 SGHAT, CDR2 FQNNGV. V lost 5 bases to trimming and J lost 4 bases, with 14 bases between them. The CDR3 contains 15 residues.

The gene calls are TRBV16 and TRBJ1-1; the match to TRBD1 covers 10 bases. Trimming cost V 0 bases and J 4 bases; bases outside gene matches: 2. This CDR3 region has 15 residues. Germline values: CDR1 KGHSY, CDR2 FQNENV. The CDR3 nucleotides are TGTGCCAGCAGCCAATCGGGACAGGGGTTCACTGAAGCTTTCTTT. Translated: CASSQSGQGFTEAFF.

The chain uses TRBV4-3 and TRBJ1-1; perhaps TRBD1 as D (6 bases). CDR3 length: 13 amino acids. Between the trimmed V and J ends, which lost 0 bases and 10 bases, there was a span of 12 bases. The germline gives CDR1 LGHNA, CDR2 YSLEER. CDR3 in DNA: TGCGCCAGCAGCCAAGATTTGGGGGCTACAGCTTTCTTT. Protein product: CASSQDLGATAFF.

The chain couples TRBV24-1 to TRBJ1-5; D is perhaps TRBD1 (5 bases). The CDR3 covers 15 residues. Trimming shortened V by 4 bases and J by 0 bases, and 9 bases separated the two germline ends. Germline V gene data show CDR1 as KGHDR and CDR2 as SFDVKD. The CDR3 DNA sequence: TGTGCCACCAGTGAATCAGGGAATAGCAATCAGCCCCAGCATTTT. Its protein product is CATSESGNSNQPQHF.

The J gene is TRBJ1-2, the V gene TRBV28, with D perhaps matching TRBD1 (5 bases). This CDR3 spans 13 amino acids. V gave up 7 bases and J gave up 5 bases, with 14 bases separating them. Per the germline V gene, CDR1 is MDHEN and CDR2 is SYDVKM. Here the CDR3 reads CASMPGRGYGYTF. The CDR3 region has the DNA TGTGCCAGCATGCCAGGGCGGGGTTATGGCTACACCTTC.

The V gene is TRBV4-3, the J gene TRBJ1-4; D is uncertain. CDR1 and CDR2 (germline): LGHNA, YSLEER. The V gene lost 2 bases and the J gene lost 4 bases, with 8 bases spanning the gap. The CDR3 extends over 14 amino acids. CDR3 in DNA: TGCGCCAGCAGCCAAAGACCTAGTAATGAAAAACTGTTTTTT. Translated, it gives CASSQRPSNEKLFF.

The CDR3 reads CASSQAAGAISGNTIYF. For the CDR3, the DNA is TGCGCCAGCAGCCAAGCGGCAGGGGCCATCTCTGGAAACACCATATATTTT. This chain connects TRBV4-3 to TRBJ1-3, with D maybe TRBD1 (6 bases). The CDR3 sequence is 17 residues long. CDR1 is LGHNA and CDR2 is YSLEER in the germline V gene. Trimming shortened V by 1 base and J by 0 bases, and 13 bases separated the two germline ends.

As regards this clone: At the DNA level, this CDR3 is encoded by other sequences in the same sample as well. The chain employs TRBV7-9 and TRBJ1-4; D not resolved. The CDR3 runs to 14 residues. CDR1 SEHNR and CDR2 FQNEAQ come from the germline V gene (reference sequence). The ends were cut back, 3 bases at V and 1 base at J, with 6 bases in the middle. The DNA for the CDR3 is TGTGCCAGCAGCTTGAGGGAAACTAATGAAAAACTGTTTTTT. It translates to CASSLRETNEKLFF.